The 9 T cell receptor beta chains reported below all come from one sample, sequenced in a study of T cell changes during pregnancy in multiple sclerosis. The repertoire was sequenced with immunoSEQ multiplex PCR; TCRdb's copy has only in-frame clones and lacks some. The sample carries more than 70,000 clones, 90% to 95% recorded once. The specimen comprised peripheral blood, sampled after pregnancy. Every receptor here comes from a female donor in good health, enrolled as a control in a pregnancy study.

The genes are TRBV9 and TRBJ1-2, with D perhaps TRBD1 (5 bases). The CDR3 spans 13 residues. Germline-derived CDR1 and CDR2 are SGDLS and YYNGEE. V lost 0 bases and J lost 2, with 5 bases in between. The CDR3 region has the DNA TGTGCCAGCAGCGTAGCAGGGAACTATGGCTACACCTTC. Protein product: CASSVAGNYGYTF. Full variable domain (remainder filled in from reference TRBV9 and TRBJ1-2): DSGVTQTPKHLITATGQRVTLRCSPRSGDLSVYWYQQSLDQGLQFLIQYYNGEERAKGNILERFSAQQFPDLHSELNLSSLELGDSALYFCASSVAGNYGYTFGSGTRLTVV.

This clone came up once. The V call is TRBV7-2, the J call TRBJ2-2; D possibly corresponds to TRBD1 (6 bases). The CDR3 totals 16 residues. Germline V gives CDR1 SGHTA, CDR2 FQGNSA. Trimming left V 3 bases short and J 3 bases short, with 14 bases between. For the CDR3, the DNA is TGTGCCAGCAGCTTTGGGGTGGGGACATACACCGGGGAGCTGTTTTTT. It yields the protein CASSFGVGTYTGELFF.

This chain connects TRBV13 to TRBJ2-5; 10 bases are shared with TRBD2. The germline V gene encodes CDR1 PRHDT and CDR2 FYEKMQ (reference sequence). V shed 2 bases and J 5 bases; nucleotides not matched to a gene: 5. This CDR3 comprises 15 residues. The CDR3 loop reads CASSLIAGGQETQYF. The CDR3 DNA reads TGTGCCAGCAGCTTAATAGCGGGGGGTCAGGAGACCCAGTACTTC.

V is TRBV7-9 and J is TRBJ1-4; tentative D call: TRBD1 (6 bases). V gave up 1 base and J gave up 5 bases, with 14 bases separating them. Per germline, CDR1 SEHNR and CDR2 FQNEAQ (reference sequence). The CDR3 totals 16 residues. The CDR3 reads CASSLGASRGNEKLFF. CDR3 sequence (DNA): TGTGCCAGCAGCTTAGGGGCGAGCAGGGGCAATGAAAAACTGTTTTTT.

This chain joins TRBV11-2 and TRBJ2-5; maybe TRBD2 (5 bases). The V end lost 5 bases, the J end lost 4 bases, and 17 bases lay between the germline ends. CDR1 is SGHAT and CDR2 is FQNNGV in the germline V gene. CDR3 size: 15 residues. The DNA of the CDR3 is TGTGCCAGCAGCCCGGGTTCTTTCCGGGGAGAGACCCAGTACTTC. This translates into CASSPGSFRGETQYF.

This sequence joins TRBV19 and TRBJ1-1, with TRBD1 matching over 8 bases. In germline, CDR1 is LNHDA, CDR2 SQIVND (reference sequence). There are 18 residues in the CDR3. The trim removed 11 bases at V and 3 bases at J, leaving 23 bases unmatched. The CDR3 loop reads CAASSVLLLDRVDTEAFF. DNA of the CDR3: TGTGCCGCCAGTAGTGTCCTCCTCCTGGACAGGGTAGACACTGAAGCTTTCTTT.

The CDR3 nucleotides read TGTGCCAGCAGTGGGCCGATTCGCTCTGGAAACACCATATATTTT. Its protein is CASSGPIRSGNTIYF. The chain uses TRBV25-1 and TRBJ1-3; D is unclear. CDR1 MGHDK and CDR2 SYGVNS come from the germline V gene. This CDR3 has 15 amino acids. V was trimmed by 4 bases and J by 0 bases, leaving 10 bases between them.

The chain uses TRBV27 and TRBJ1-3, with D possibly matching TRBD1 (6 bases). CDR1 is MNHEY and CDR2 is SMNVEV in the germline V gene (reference sequence). Deletions cut 1 base from V and 2 bases from J, with 12 bases between. The CDR3 is 16 residues long. CDR3 in amino acids: CASSLWGRGTGNTIYF. CDR3 DNA: TGTGCCAGCAGTTTATGGGGCAGGGGTACTGGAAACACCATATATTTT.

The rearrangement links TRBV7-2 to TRBJ2-1, with D uncertain. From germline, CDR1 is SGHTA and CDR2 FQGNSA. Trimming stripped 0 bases from V and 6 bases from J, with 12 bases between. This CDR3 comprises 15 residues. The CDR3 sequence: CASSLAATSRNEQFF. CDR3 sequence (DNA): TGTGCCAGCAGCTTAGCAGCTACCTCTCGCAATGAGCAGTTCTTC.